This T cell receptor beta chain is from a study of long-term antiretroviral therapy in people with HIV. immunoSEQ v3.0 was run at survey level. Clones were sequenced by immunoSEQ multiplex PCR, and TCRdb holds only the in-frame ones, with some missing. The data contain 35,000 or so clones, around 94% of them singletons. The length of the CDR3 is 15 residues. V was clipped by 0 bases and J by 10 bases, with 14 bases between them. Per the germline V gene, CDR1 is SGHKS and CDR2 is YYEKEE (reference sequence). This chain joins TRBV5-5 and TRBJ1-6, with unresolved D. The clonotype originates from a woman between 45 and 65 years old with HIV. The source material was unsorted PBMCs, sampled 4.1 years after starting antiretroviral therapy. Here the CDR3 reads CASSLDGSVGSPLHF. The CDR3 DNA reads TGTGCCAGCAGCTTGGACGGGAGTGTAGGATCACCCCTCCACTTT.